The next 12 T cell receptor beta chains were all read from a single sample in a study of technical replicates of blood from several donors. Using immunoSEQ multiplex PCR, the repertoire was profiled, and TCRdb retains in-frame clones only, with some absent. The sample records 74,000 or so clones, just over 90% being singletons. The sequenced material came from T cells isolated from PBMCs. These receptors were obtained from a human donor in good health.

J is TRBJ1-2 and V is TRBV27, with TRBD1 matching over 7 bases. The CDR3 loop spans 15 amino acids. Germline V gene sequence: CDR1 MNHEY, CDR2 SMNVEV (reference sequence). The V gene end was trimmed by 1 base and the J gene end by 7 bases; junction bases not matched to a gene: 9. CDR3 sequence: CASSLLIGGAGGYTF. The DNA of the CDR3 is TGTGCCAGCAGTTTATTGATAGGGGGCGCGGGTGGCTACACCTTC.

Here the CDR3 reads CASSFLYGASPPEQFF. The CDR3 nucleotides read TGTGCCAGCAGCTTCCTTTATGGGGCCAGCCCTCCTGAGCAGTTCTTC. This sequence joins TRBV7-9 and TRBJ2-1; the D gene is possibly TRBD1 (5 bases). The CDR3 has 16 amino acids. V lost 3 bases and J 9 bases, leaving 21 bases between the germline ends. Germline V gene lookup returns CDR1 SEHNR and CDR2 FQNEAQ (reference sequence).

The V gene is TRBV5-1, the J gene TRBJ2-5, with TRBD1 matching 8 bases. This CDR3 has 15 amino acids. V lost 2 bases, J lost 5 bases, and 8 bases stayed unmatched. Germline CDR1 reads SGHRS; CDR2 reads YFSETQ. Here the CDR3 DNA reads TGCGCCAGCAGCTTCTCCCCAGGGGGCGCGGAGACCCAGTACTTC. This sequence encodes CASSFSPGGAETQYF. Together with reference TRBV5-1 and TRBJ2-5, the CDR3 gives the full variable domain: KAGVTQTPRYLIKTRGQQVTLSCSPISGHRSVSWYQQTPGQGLQFLFEYFSETQRNKGNFPGRFSGRQFSNSRSEMNVSTLELGDSALYLCASSFSPGGAETQYFGPGTRLLVL.

The V and J genes are TRBV6-5 and TRBJ2-5, with D possibly matching TRBD1 (6 bases). The CDR3 spans 13 residues. The V end lost 6 bases, the J end lost 1 base, and 9 bases lay between the germline ends. Germline CDR1 MNHEY, CDR2 SVGAGI. The CDR3 nucleotides read TGTGCCAGCAGCACGGACAGCCAAGAGACCCAGTACTTC. This gives the protein CASSTDSQETQYF.

The V and J genes are TRBV5-1 and TRBJ2-3, with 8 bases aligning to TRBD2. The CDR3 extends over 15 amino acids. V shed 5 bases and J 2 bases; nucleotides not matched to a gene: 7. The V gene's germline CDR1 is SGHRS and CDR2 YFSETQ. CDR3 residues: CASRDRGGYTDTQYF. CDR3 DNA sequence: TGCGCCAGCAGAGATCGGGGGGGGTACACAGATACGCAGTATTTT.

This chain uses TRBV7-9 with TRBJ1-1; D remains ambiguous. The ends were cut back, 1 base at V and 0 bases at J, with 3 bases in the middle. From germline, CDR1 is SEHNR and CDR2 FQNEAQ (reference sequence). CDR3 length: 13 amino acids. This CDR3 reads CASSLDMNTEAFF. The CDR3 region has the DNA TGTGCCAGCAGCTTAGATATGAACACTGAAGCTTTCTTT.

This chain's CDR3 is CASSLGTAQETQYF. CDR3 nucleotide sequence: TGTGCCAGCAGCTTGGGGACAGCTCAAGAGACCCAGTACTTC. V is TRBV7-9 and J is TRBJ2-5; 7 bases are a match to TRBD1. CDR1 and CDR2 (germline): SEHNR, FQNEAQ (reference sequence). The CDR3 is 14 residues long. The V and J ends lost 3 bases and 2 bases, in that order; junction bases with no gene match: 3.

The chain recombines TRBV25-1 with TRBJ2-7; possibly TRBD1 for D (6 bases). Trimming removed 7 bases at V and 1 base at J, with 8 bases between. This CDR3 comprises 12 residues. Looked up from germline, CDR1 is MGHDK and CDR2 is SYGVNS. This CDR3 is CASMGASYEQYF. The CDR3 DNA reads as TGTGCCAGCATGGGGGCTTCCTACGAGCAGTACTTC.

The genes are TRBV6-5 and TRBJ2-7, with TRBD2 as a possible D gene (6 bases). The CDR3 covers 14 residues. Trimming left V 5 bases short and J 2 bases short, with 13 bases between. Germline CDR1 and CDR2: MNHEY and SVGAGI. The CDR3 DNA sequence: TGTGCCAGCAGTAGCGGGTGGGGAACCTACGAGCAGTACTTC. Encoded protein: CASSSGWGTYEQYF.

This clone was recorded once. This rearrangement joins TRBV15 to TRBJ1-5; 10 bases line up with TRBD1. CDR3 length: 15 residues. Germline V gene data show CDR1 as LNHNV and CDR2 as YYDKDF (reference sequence). V shed 3 bases, J shed 1 base, and the junction held 0 bases outside the gene matches. CDR3 sequence: CATSRDRGSNQPQHF. The CDR3, as DNA: TGTGCCACCAGCAGGGACAGGGGGAGCAATCAGCCCCAGCATTTT.

The V call is TRBV11-3, the J call TRBJ2-2, with unresolved D. Germline CDR1 reads SGHNT; CDR2 reads YENEEA. The CDR3 spans 14 residues. The ends were cut back, 3 bases at V and 1 base at J, with 6 bases in the middle. The CDR3 loop is CASSFPGNTGELFF. CDR3 sequence (DNA): TGTGCCAGCAGCTTCCCCGGGAACACCGGGGAGCTGTTTTTT.

The sample holds a few counts of this clone. V gene TRBV12-5 combines with J gene TRBJ2-1; a possible D gene is TRBD2 (6 bases). CDR1 is LGHNT and CDR2 is FRNRAP in the germline V gene. The CDR3 length is 16 residues. Trimming took off 6 bases at V and 0 bases at J, with 15 bases between the two ends. The CDR3 is CASGRRDGYSYNEQFF. Written as DNA, the CDR3 is TGTGCTAGTGGACGGAGGGACGGATACTCCTACAATGAGCAGTTCTTC.